This section outlines one T cell receptor (beta chain) sequence together with its context. CDR1 and CDR2 (germline): SQVTM, ANQGSEA. The CDR3 extends over 12 amino acids. V lost 6 bases and J 7 bases, leaving 15 bases between the germline ends. These data come from a study of blood T cell repertoires in COVID-19. Study overall: Both acute and convalescent COVID-19 samples were obtained from the United States, Italy and Spain. T cells, B-cell-depleted T cells, or PBMCs supplied cDNA or gDNA.

Original processing methods: Quantification of nucleated cells was approximated via reference gene primer amplification. Assay used: immunoSEQ multiplex PCR; TCRdb lists only in-frame clones, some missing. For V, J and clone size, that table is used; D and trimming come from the DNA. This sample yields 200,000 to 300,000 clones, of which 88% are seen a single time; under 4.5% belongs to the top ten. The source is a man aged 60-69 years who had recovered from COVID-19. The chain links TRBV29-1 to TRBJ1-1; the D gene is possibly TRBD1 (5 bases). Sequencing was carried out using peripheral blood. The CDR3 DNA reads as TGCAGCGTCCATGACAGCGCCCTTGAAGCTTTCTTT. It translates to CSVHDSALEAFF.